What follows describes a single TCR beta chain. This specimen belongs to a study of blood T cell repertoires in COVID-19. TCRdb's copy holds only in-frame clones and misses some; the assay was immunoSEQ multiplex PCR. The sample has over 100,000 clones; roughly 75% are singletons. CDR1 is MNHEY and CDR2 is SVGAGI in the germline V gene. The CDR3 contains 15 residues. The germline V and J ends were trimmed by 0 bases and 0 bases, with 9 bases remaining between them. This receptor was obtained from a man in his 60s with active or convalescent COVID-19. The material sequenced was peripheral blood. The chain joins TRBV6-5 to TRBJ2-7; D unresolved. This CDR3 is CASSYSSRISYEQYF. The CDR3 coding sequence is TGTGCCAGCAGTTACTCTTCGCGGATCTCCTACGAGCAGTACTTC.